This paragraph covers one TCR beta chain sequence. TCRdb passed the 5' RACE reads through MiXCR, listing each CDR3 protein once. The table shows about 13,000 distinct CDR3 sequences, with around 22% occurring only once. This CDR3 comprises 14 residues. The germline gives CDR1 LGHDT, CDR2 YNNKEL (reference sequence). V dropped 6 bases and J dropped 6; count of bases not matched to a gene: 7. This TCR was sampled from a female donor with breast cancer. The sequencing sample was made of naive CD4+ T cells sorted from blood. Stated subset: naive CD4+ T cells, CD4+CD45RA+CD25-. This sequence joins TRBV3-1 and TRBJ2-2, with TRBD2 identical over 7 bases. CDR3: CASSSREQSGELFF. As DNA, the CDR3 is TGTGCCAGCAGTTCGCGGGAGCAATCCGGGGAGCTGTTTTTT.